This TCR beta chain was captured in a study of cytomegalovirus exposure and HLA in healthy donors. General observations from the study: Excluded: some indistinguishable V segments such as TRBV6-2 and TRBV6-3.

Turning to this clone: The antigen is undetermined.

The germline gives CDR1 MNHEY, CDR2 SVGAGI. The V gene lost 8 bases and the J gene lost 0 bases, with 11 bases spanning the gap. The CDR3 has 14 amino acids. 60 Vbeta and 13 Jbeta primers were used in PCR. Sequenced by immunoSEQ multiplex PCR; TCRdb stores in-frame clones only, minus some. The sample holds around 190,000 clones, around 75% seen once. These donors counted as nominally healthy when sampled, but unrecorded immune exposures were likely. The J gene is TRBJ1-5, the V gene TRBV6-5; a possible D gene is TRBD1 (6 bases). Sequences were obtained from PBMCs. This sequence originates from a woman in her twenties or thirties in good health and CMV-seropositive. The CDR3 DNA reads TGTGCCAGCGGGGGCCCTTATAGCAATCAGCCCCAGCATTTT. This encodes CASGGPYSNQPQHF.